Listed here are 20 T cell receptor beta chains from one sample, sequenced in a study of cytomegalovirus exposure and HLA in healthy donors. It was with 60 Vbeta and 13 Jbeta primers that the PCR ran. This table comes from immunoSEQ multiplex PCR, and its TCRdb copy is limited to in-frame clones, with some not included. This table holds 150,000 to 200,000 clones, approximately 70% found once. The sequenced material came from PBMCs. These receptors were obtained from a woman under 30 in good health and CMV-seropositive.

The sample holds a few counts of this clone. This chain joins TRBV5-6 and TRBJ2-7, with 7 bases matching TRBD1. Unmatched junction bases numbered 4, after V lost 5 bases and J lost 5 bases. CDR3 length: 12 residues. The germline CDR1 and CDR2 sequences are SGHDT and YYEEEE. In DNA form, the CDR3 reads TGTGCCAGCAGTCGACAGGGCCACGAGCAGTACTTC. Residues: CASSRQGHEQYF.

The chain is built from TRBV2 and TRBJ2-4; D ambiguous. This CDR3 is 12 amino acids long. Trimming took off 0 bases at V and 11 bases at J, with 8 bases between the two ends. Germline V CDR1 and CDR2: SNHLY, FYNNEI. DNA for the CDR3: TGTGCCAGCAGTGAAGCAGAGGCACTTCAGTACTTC. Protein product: CASSEAEALQYF. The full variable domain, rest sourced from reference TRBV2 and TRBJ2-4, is EPEVTQTPSHQVTQMGQEVILRCVPISNHLYFYWYRQILGQKVEFLVSFYNNEISEKSEIFDDQFSVERPDGSNFTLKIRSTKLEDSAMYFCASSEAEALQYFGAGTRLSVL.

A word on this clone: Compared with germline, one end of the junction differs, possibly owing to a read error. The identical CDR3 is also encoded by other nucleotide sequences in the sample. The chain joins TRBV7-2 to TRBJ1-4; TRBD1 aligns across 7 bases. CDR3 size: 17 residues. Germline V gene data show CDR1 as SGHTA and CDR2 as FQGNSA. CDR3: CASSLNPPRQGGEKLFF. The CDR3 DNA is TGTGCTAGCAGCTTAAACCCCCCCCGACAGGGTGGGGAAAAACTGTTTTTT.

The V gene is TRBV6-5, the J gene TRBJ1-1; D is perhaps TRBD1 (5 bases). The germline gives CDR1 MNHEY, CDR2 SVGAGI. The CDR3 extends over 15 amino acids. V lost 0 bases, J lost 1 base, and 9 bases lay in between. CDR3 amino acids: CASSYSGGQNTEAFF. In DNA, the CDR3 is TGTGCCAGCAGTTACTCCGGGGGTCAGAACACTGAAGCTTTCTTT.

The CDR3 spells CASSYRDSSYNEQFF. CDR3 sequence (DNA): TGCGCCAGCAGCTACCGGGACAGTTCCTACAATGAGCAGTTCTTC. The rearrangement joins TRBV5-1 to TRBJ2-1; 7 bases map to TRBD1. The CDR3 contains 15 residues. V shed 3 bases, J shed 1 base, and the junction held 4 bases outside the gene matches. CDR1 is SGHRS and CDR2 is YFSETQ in the germline V gene.

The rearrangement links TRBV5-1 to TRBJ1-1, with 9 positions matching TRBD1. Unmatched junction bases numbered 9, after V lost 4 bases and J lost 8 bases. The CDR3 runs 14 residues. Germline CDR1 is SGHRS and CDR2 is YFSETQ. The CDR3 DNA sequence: TGCGCCAGCAGCCCCGGAGCGACAGGGGGAGAAGCTTTCTTT. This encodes CASSPGATGGEAFF.

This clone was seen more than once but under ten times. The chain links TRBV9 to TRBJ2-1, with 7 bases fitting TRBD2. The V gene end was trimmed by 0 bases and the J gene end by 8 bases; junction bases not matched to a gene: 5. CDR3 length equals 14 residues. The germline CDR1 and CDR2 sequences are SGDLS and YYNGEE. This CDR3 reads CASSVVGGTDEQFF. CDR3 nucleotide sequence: TGTGCCAGCAGCGTAGTGGGGGGGACCGATGAGCAGTTCTTC.

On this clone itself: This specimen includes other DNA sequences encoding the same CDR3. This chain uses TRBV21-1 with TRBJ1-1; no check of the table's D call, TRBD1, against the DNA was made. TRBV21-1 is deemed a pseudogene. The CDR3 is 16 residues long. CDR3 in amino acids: CASSKEHAPQGTEAFF. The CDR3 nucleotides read TGTGCCAGCAGCAAGGAGCATGCCCCACAGGGGACTGAAGCTTTCTTT.

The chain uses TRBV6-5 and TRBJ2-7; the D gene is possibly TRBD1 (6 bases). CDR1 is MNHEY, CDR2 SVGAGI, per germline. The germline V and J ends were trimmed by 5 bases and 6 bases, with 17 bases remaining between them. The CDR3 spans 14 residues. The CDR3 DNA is TGTGCCAGCAGTGCGGACAGTCCCCCCGCCGAGCAGTACTTC. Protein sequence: CASSADSPPAEQYF.

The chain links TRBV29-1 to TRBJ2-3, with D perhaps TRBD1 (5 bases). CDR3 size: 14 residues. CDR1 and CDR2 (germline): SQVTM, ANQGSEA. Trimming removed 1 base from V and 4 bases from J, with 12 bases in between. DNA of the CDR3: TGCAGCGTTGAAGGGCAGGGCGTCGCAGATACGCAGTATTTT. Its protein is CSVEGQGVADTQYF.

The CDR3, as DNA: TGTGCCAGCAGTGCGATGGTCAGGGATACGCAGTATTTT. Protein: CASSAMVRDTQYF. The chain couples TRBV6-5 to TRBJ2-3; the D is unclear. The CDR3 is made up of 13 amino acids. Germline loops: CDR1 MNHEY, CDR2 SVGAGI. V lost 5 bases to trimming and J lost 6 bases, with 12 bases between them.

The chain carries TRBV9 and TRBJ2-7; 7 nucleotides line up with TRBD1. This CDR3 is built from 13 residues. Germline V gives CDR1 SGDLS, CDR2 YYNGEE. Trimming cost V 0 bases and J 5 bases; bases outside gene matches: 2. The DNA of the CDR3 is TGTGCCAGCAGCGTAGTCCAGGGGGACGAGCAGTACTTC. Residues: CASSVVQGDEQYF. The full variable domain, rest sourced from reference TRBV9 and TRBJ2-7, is DSGVTQTPKHLITATGQRVTLRCSPRSGDLSVYWYQQSLDQGLQFLIQYYNGEERAKGNILERFSAQQFPDLHSELNLSSLELGDSALYFCASSVVQGDEQYFGPGTRLTVT.

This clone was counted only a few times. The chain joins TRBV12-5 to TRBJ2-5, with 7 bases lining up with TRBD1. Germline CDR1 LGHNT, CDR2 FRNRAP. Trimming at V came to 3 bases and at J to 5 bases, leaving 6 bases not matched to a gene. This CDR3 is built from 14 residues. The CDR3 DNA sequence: TGTGCTAGTGGTTTAGGGGGCCTTCCGGAGACCCAGTACTTC. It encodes CASGLGGLPETQYF.

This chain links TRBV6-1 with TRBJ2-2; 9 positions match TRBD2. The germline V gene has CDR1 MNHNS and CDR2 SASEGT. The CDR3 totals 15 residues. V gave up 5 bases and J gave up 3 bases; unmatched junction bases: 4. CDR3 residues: CASSPSSGDTGELFF. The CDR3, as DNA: TGTGCCAGCAGTCCTTCTAGCGGGGACACCGGGGAGCTGTTTTTT.

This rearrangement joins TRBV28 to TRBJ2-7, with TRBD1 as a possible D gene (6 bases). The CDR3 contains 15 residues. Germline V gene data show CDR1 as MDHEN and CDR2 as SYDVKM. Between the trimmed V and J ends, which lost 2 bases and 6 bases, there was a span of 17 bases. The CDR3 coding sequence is TGTGCCAGCAGTTTACAACAGGTTGGGGGCTTCGAGCAGTACTTC. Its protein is CASSLQQVGGFEQYF.

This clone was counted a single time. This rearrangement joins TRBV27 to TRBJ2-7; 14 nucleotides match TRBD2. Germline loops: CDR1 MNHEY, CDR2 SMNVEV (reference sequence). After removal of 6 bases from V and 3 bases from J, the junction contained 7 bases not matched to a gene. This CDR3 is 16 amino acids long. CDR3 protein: CASSSGLAGGIYEQYF. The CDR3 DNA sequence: TGTGCCAGCAGCTCTGGACTAGCGGGGGGCATCTACGAGCAGTACTTC.

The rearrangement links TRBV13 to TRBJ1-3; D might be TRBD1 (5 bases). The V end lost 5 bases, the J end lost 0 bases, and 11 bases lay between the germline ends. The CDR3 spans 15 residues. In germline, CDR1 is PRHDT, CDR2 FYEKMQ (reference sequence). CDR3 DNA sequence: TGTGCCAGCAGCCAGGGACTGAGCTCTGGAAACACCATATATTTT. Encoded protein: CASSQGLSSGNTIYF.

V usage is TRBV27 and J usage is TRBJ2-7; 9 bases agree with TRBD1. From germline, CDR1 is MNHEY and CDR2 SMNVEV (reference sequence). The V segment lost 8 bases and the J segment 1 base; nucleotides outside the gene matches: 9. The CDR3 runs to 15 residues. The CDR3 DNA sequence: TGTGCCAGCGTCTCCTCCGGGACAGGGTCCTACGAGCAGTACTTC. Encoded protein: CASVSSGTGSYEQYF.

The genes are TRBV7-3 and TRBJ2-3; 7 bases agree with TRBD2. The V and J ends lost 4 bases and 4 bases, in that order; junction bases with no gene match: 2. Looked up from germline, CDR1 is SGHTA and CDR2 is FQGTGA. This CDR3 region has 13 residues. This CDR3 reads CASSSSGADTQYF. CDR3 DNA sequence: TGTGCCAGCAGCTCCAGCGGGGCAGATACGCAGTATTTT. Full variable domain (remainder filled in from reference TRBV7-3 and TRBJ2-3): GAGVSQTPSNKVTEKGKYVELRCDPISGHTALYWYRQSLGQGPEFLIYFQGTGAADDSGLPNDRFFAVRPEGSVSTLKIQRTERGDSAVYLCASSSSGADTQYFGPGTRLTVL.

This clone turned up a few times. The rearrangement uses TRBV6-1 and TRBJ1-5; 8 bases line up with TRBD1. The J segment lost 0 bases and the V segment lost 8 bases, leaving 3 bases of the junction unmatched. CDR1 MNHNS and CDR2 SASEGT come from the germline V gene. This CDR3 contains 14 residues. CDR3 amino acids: CASRTGISNQPQHF. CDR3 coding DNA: TGTGCCAGCCGGACAGGGATTAGCAATCAGCCCCAGCATTTT.